A selection of T cell receptor beta chains follows, all from one sample in a study of a mutant IDH1 vaccine in newly diagnosed glioma. The repertoire was sequenced with immunoSEQ multiplex PCR; TCRdb's copy has only in-frame clones and lacks some. The sample gives about 26,000 clones, roughly 84% of which show up once; more than 5.5% is in the top ten. These TCRs are of unknown antigen specificity. The sequencing here drew on PBMCs, taken from a glioma patient whose treatment included an IDH1 peptide vaccine. All receptors derive from a man aged 35-49 years with glioma. Some clones in this sample may be carry-over from other donors' samples. CDR3s include the opening cysteine and the closing phenylalanine or tryptophan.

J: TRBJ2-7
length: 17
V: TRBV11-2
CDR3: CASSGLTGGYSSYEQYF

J: TRBJ2-7
length: 12
V: TRBV30
CDR3: CAWGPGRDEQYF

J: TRBJ2-6
length: 18
V: TRBV14
CDR3: CASSRAGGAPLGANVLTF

J: TRBJ1-5
length: 15
V: TRBV2
CDR3: CASSRFSHSNQPQHF

J: TRBJ1-1
length: 14
V: TRBV7-9
CDR3: CASSSRGPGGAAFF

J: TRBJ2-7
length: 11
V: TRBV11-2
CDR3: CASSSGPQQYF

J: TRBJ1-5
length: 15
V: TRBV7-8
CDR3: CASSPGGGGNQPQHF

J: TRBJ2-7
length: 13
V: TRBV10-3
CDR3: CAISGRPSDEQYF

J: TRBJ1-1
length: 14
V: TRBV5-8
CDR3: CASSLEVQNTEAFF

J: TRBJ2-7
length: 16
V: TRBV10-2
CDR3: CASSDGIGTARYEQYF

J: TRBJ2-7
length: 12
V: TRBV29-1
CDR3: CSALQGPNEQYF

J: TRBJ2-5
length: 14
V: TRBV7-2
CDR3: CASSRRLGQETQYF

J: TRBJ2-3
length: 12
V: TRBV7-9
CDR3: CASSFGSDTQYF

J: TRBJ2-7
length: 15
V: TRBV5-1
CDR3: CASSLLGIRGDEQYF

J: TRBJ1-1
length: 13
V: TRBV6-1
CDR3: CALRTPMNTEAFF